The entry that follows covers one T cell receptor beta chain sequence. Its antigen is unknown. These data originate in a study of T-cell reconstitution after alpha-beta-depleted transplantation in children. Library preparation (for TCRbeta) was performed with unique molecular identifiers. TCRdb redid the calling of the PCR reads with MiXCR, one entry per CDR3 protein. The data show 500,000 to 600,000 distinct CDR3 sequences, roughly a quarter seen once. CDR1 is SGHVS and CDR2 is FNYEAQ in the germline V gene. This CDR3 has 15 residues. Between the trimmed V and J ends, which lost 3 bases and 3 bases, there was a span of 12 bases. General study findings and limits: A year post-transplant, T-cell counts and diversity derived mostly from newly produced T cells.

The clonotype comes from a boy under two years old with Wiskott-Aldrich syndrome, due to receive a stem cell transplant. This material consisted of PBMCs, taken before TCRalphabeta/CD19-depleted stem cell transplant. The chain combines TRBV7-6 with TRBJ2-1; D may be TRBD1 or TRBD2 (5 bases each). The CDR3 sequence is CASSFPGRNYNEQFF. Here the CDR3 DNA reads TGTGCCAGCAGCTTTCCGGGACGCAACTACAATGAGCAGTTCTTC.